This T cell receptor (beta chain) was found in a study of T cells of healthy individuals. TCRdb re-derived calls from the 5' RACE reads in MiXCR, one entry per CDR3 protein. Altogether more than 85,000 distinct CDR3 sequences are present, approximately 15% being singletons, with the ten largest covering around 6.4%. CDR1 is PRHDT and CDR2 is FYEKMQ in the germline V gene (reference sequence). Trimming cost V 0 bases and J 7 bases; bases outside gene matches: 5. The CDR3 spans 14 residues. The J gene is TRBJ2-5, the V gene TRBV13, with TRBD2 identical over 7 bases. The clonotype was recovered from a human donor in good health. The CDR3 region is CASSLGRLAATQYF. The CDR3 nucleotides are TGTGCCAGCAGCTTAGGCCGTCTAGCGGCGACCCAGTACTTC. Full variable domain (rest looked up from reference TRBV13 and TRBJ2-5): AAGVIQSPRHLIKEKRETATLKCYPIPRHDTVYWYQQGPGQDPQFLISFYEKMQSDKGSIPDRFSAQQFSDYHSELNMSSLELGDSALYFCASSLGRLAATQYFGPGTRLLVL.